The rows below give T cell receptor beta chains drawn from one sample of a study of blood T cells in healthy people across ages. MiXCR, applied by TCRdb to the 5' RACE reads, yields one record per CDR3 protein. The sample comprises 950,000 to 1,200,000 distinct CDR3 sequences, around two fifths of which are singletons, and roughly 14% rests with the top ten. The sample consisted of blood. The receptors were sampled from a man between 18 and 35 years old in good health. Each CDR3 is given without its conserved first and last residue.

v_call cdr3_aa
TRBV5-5 ASSLGRATYEQY
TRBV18 ASSSQGYTGELF
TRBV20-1 SARESPTDTQY
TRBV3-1 ASSQDTNHEQY
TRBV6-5 ASSLPEGKTQY
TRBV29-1 SVRTAGQETQY
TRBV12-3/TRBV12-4 ASSPENRNTGELF
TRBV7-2 ASSGSGNIYGYT
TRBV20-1 SARVRGEVQSEAF
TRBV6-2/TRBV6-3 ASSYSIRGSEQF
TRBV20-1 SQMELVTQY
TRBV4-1 ASSQVFPDRREETQY
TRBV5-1 ASSWPGRDTGELF
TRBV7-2 ASSRPTNRENRNEQY
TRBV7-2 ASRLATTTNEKLF
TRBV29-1 SVEALGQGLRGYGYT
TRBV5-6 ASSFWGTENQPQH
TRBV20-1 SASVREVEQY
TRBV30 AWRGTSGAYNEQF
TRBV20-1 SVLPGDTQY
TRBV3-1 AGSQGRFRLDDQY
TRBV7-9 ASSLNKGQPQH
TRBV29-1 SVSGHGGSNTEAF
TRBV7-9 ASSRPGQDLTNEKLF